The rows below give T cell receptor beta chains drawn from one sample of a study of blood T cell repertoires in COVID-19. Libraries were prepared by immunoSEQ multiplex PCR; TCRdb keeps only in-frame clonotypes and omits some of them. The sample includes about 340,000 clones, around 86% of them seen just once. The sequenced material came from PBMCs or T cells enriched from blood (not recorded which). The receptors shown here come from a woman in her thirties or forties with acute COVID-19. Both conserved end residues are part of each CDR3. A D gene is named only where the DNA matches it firmly. Not all rows give a size; the values are once, few, many and, for expanded clones, a class.

CASSHTGGEPGYTF	TGTGCCAGCAGCCACACGGGGGGGGAGCCTGGCTACACCTTC	-	TRBV14	few	TRBJ1-2
CASSSPGLAVDEQFF	TGTGCCAGCAGTAGCCCGGGACTAGCAGTCGATGAGCAGTTCTTC	TRBD2	TRBV27	-	TRBJ2-1
CASSRPPGAPDYGYTF	TGTGCCAGCAGCCGGCCCCCAGGGGCCCCTGACTATGGCTACACCTTC	-	TRBV11-2	-	TRBJ1-2
CASRLRQGGTGELFF	TGTGCCAGCAGACTCCGACAGGGAGGAACCGGGGAGCTGTTTTTT	-	TRBV6-5	-	TRBJ2-2
CASSWGGNTEAFF	TGTGCCAGCAGTTGGGGAGGGAACACTGAAGCTTTCTTT	-	TRBV6-2/TRBV6-3	once	TRBJ1-1
CASSLAGGNTQYF	TGTGCCAGCAGCTTGGCCGGGGGGAATACGCAGTATTTT	TRBD2	TRBV5-6	-	TRBJ2-3
CASSSPTGGTYEQYF	TGTGCCAGCAGCTCTCCGACAGGGGGAACCTACGAGCAGTACTTC	TRBD1	TRBV7-2	-	TRBJ2-7
CATRTGNRDQPQHF	TGTGCCACCAGGACAGGGAATCGAGATCAGCCCCAGCATTTT	TRBD1	TRBV15	-	TRBJ1-5
CASSRGGKLDYGYTF	TGTGCCAGCAGCAGAGGAGGGAAGCTAGACTATGGCTACACCTTC	-	TRBV7-2	few	TRBJ1-2
CASSQEIAGFGYTF	TGTGCCAGCAGCCAAGAAATCGCGGGCTTTGGCTACACCTTC	-	TRBV3-1/TRBV3-2	-	TRBJ1-2